Listed here are 29 T cell receptor beta chains from one sample, sequenced in a study of T cells in tuberculosis. The time point is: new active TB diagnosis, blood taken before or within 7 days of starting treatment. Using immunoSEQ multiplex PCR, the repertoire was profiled, and TCRdb retains in-frame clones only, with some absent. Here the sample spans about 33,000 clones, roughly 85% being singletons. The material was PBMCs, obtained at tuberculosis diagnosis. The receptors come from an adult with tuberculosis.

The chain links TRBV5-5 to TRBJ2-7; TRBD1 aligns across 10 bases. This CDR3 is built from 16 residues. V was pared by 0 bases and J by 1 base, with 4 bases of the junction left unmatched. Germline V gene sequence: CDR1 SGHKS, CDR2 YYEKEE (reference sequence). CDR3 protein: CASSLAGGQGSYEQYF. The CDR3 coding sequence is TGTGCCAGCAGCTTGGCCGGGGGACAGGGGTCCTACGAGCAGTACTTC.

V and J are TRBV9 and TRBJ2-1, with D possibly being TRBD1 (5 bases). V dropped 3 bases and J dropped 9 bases, with 13 bases sitting between them. Germline lookup yields CDR1 SGDLS and CDR2 YYNGEE. CDR3 length equals 13 residues. Here the CDR3 reads CASSGSWGGEQFF. CDR3 nucleotide sequence: TGTGCCAGCAGCGGTTCCTGGGGCGGTGAGCAGTTCTTC.

This chain uses TRBV6-5 with TRBJ2-7, with a tentative D call TRBD1 (6 bases). The CDR3 covers 14 residues. Trimming cost V 4 bases and J 0 bases, with 10 bases left between them. Per the germline V gene, CDR1 is MNHEY and CDR2 is SVGAGI. The CDR3 nucleotides read TGTGCCAGCAGTTTTGGACAGACCTCCTACGAGCAGTACTTC. Translating gives CASSFGQTSYEQYF.

This clone turned up a few times. The chain uses TRBV28 and TRBJ1-5; D remains unclear. Germline lookup yields CDR1 MDHEN and CDR2 SYDVKM. V was trimmed by 4 bases and J by 5 bases, leaving 9 bases between them. The CDR3 is made up of 13 amino acids. In DNA, the CDR3 is TGTGCCAGCAGTTCTCCACGGGATCAGCCCCAGCATTTT. This translates into CASSSPRDQPQHF. Variable domain in full (rest from reference TRBV28 and TRBJ1-5): DVKVTQSSRYLVKRTGEKVFLECVQDMDHENMFWYRQDPGLGLRLIYFSYDVKMKEKGDIPEGYSVSREKKERFSLILESASTNQTSMYLCASSSPRDQPQHFGDGTRLSIL.

This clone qualifies as medium-sized (0.01 to 0.1%). The genes are TRBV4-1 and TRBJ1-2, with 7 bases fitting TRBD1. V gave up 7 bases and J gave up 8 bases; unmatched junction bases: 16. Germline CDR1 reads MGHRA; CDR2 reads YSYEKL. This CDR3 comprises 15 residues. The CDR3 sequence: CASTLLGGGTMGYTF. The CDR3 DNA sequence: TGCGCCAGCACCCTCCTAGGGGGCGGCACGATGGGCTACACCTTC.

The chain recombines TRBV30 with TRBJ2-7; D unresolved. Deletions cut 5 bases from V and 4 bases from J, with 15 bases between. Germline V CDR1 and CDR2: GTSNPN, SVGIG (reference sequence). This CDR3 comprises 13 residues. The DNA of the CDR3 is TGTGCCTGGTCGGGTGTGGTCCTTTACGAGCAGTACTTC. Translation gives CAWSGVVLYEQYF.

The CDR3 bases are TGTGCCTGGAGGAACAGAAAGCACTCCTACGAGCAGTACTTC. Its translation is CAWRNRKHSYEQYF. The rearrangement links TRBV30 to TRBJ2-7; D not resolved. This CDR3 is built from 14 residues. Per the germline V gene, CDR1 is GTSNPN and CDR2 is SVGIG (reference sequence). Trimming pared 3 bases from V and 0 bases from J, leaving 12 bases between.

This chain joins TRBV2 and TRBJ2-7; D not certain. The length of the CDR3 is 14 residues. V dropped 0 bases and J dropped 2 bases, with 8 bases sitting between them. Germline loops: CDR1 SNHLY, CDR2 FYNNEI. The chain's CDR3 is CASSEAKQTYEQYF. For the CDR3, the DNA is TGTGCCAGCAGTGAAGCGAAACAAACCTACGAGCAGTACTTC.

This clone was recorded only once. The chain links TRBV28 to TRBJ1-6; 10 nucleotides line up with TRBD1. Germline V gene data show CDR1 as MDHEN and CDR2 as SYDVKM. J lost 6 bases, V lost 3 bases, and 5 bases had no gene match. This CDR3 has 16 amino acids. The CDR3 loop reads CASSLFRTGGNSPLHF. The DNA of the CDR3 is TGTGCCAGCAGTTTGTTCCGGACAGGGGGTAATTCACCCCTCCACTTT.

In nucleotides, the CDR3 is TGTGCCAGCAGACCCCAGGGATCTAACTATGGCTACACCTTC. The encoded protein is CASRPQGSNYGYTF. The rearrangement links TRBV28 to TRBJ1-2; D is possibly TRBD1 (5 bases). Germline loops: CDR1 MDHEN, CDR2 SYDVKM. V lost 6 bases and J 0 bases, leaving 11 bases between the germline ends. This CDR3 has 14 residues.

This chain uses TRBV6-1 with TRBJ1-6, with 8 bases fitting TRBD1. V shed 2 bases, J shed 7 bases, and the junction held 4 bases outside the gene matches. The CDR3 is 15 residues long. In germline, CDR1 is MNHNS, CDR2 SASEGT. This CDR3 reads CASSESTGVNSPLHF. The CDR3 region has the DNA TGTGCCAGCAGTGAATCGACAGGGGTCAATTCACCCCTCCACTTT.

V gene TRBV5-6 combines with J gene TRBJ2-2; TRBD1 aligns across 8 bases. Germline V gene data show CDR1 as SGHDT and CDR2 as YYEEEE. The CDR3 is made up of 19 amino acids. Germline trimming cut 4 bases from V and 2 bases from J; bases unmatched to any gene: 16. CDR3 residues: CASSPTGGQGRINTGELFF. The CDR3 nucleotides are TGTGCCAGCAGCCCCACCGGAGGACAGGGAAGGATTAACACCGGGGAGCTGTTTTTT.

V and J are TRBV10-3 and TRBJ1-1; 7 bases line up with TRBD1. The CDR3 has 16 residues. CDR1 is ENHRY, CDR2 SYGVKD, per germline. V lost 1 base, J lost 2 bases, and 7 bases stayed unmatched. This chain's CDR3 is CAISEFAGGINTEAFF. The CDR3 DNA reads as TGTGCCATCAGTGAGTTTGCAGGGGGGATAAACACTGAAGCTTTCTTT.

This clone turned up a few times. This chain uses TRBV28 with TRBJ1-2, with 9 bases fitting TRBD1. Per the germline V gene, CDR1 is MDHEN and CDR2 is SYDVKM. This CDR3 has 13 residues. Losses at the gene ends were 7 bases for V and 3 bases for J; bases not matched to a gene: 3. The CDR3 region has the DNA TGTGCCAGCACCGGGACAGGGTACTATGGCTACACCTTC. Translation: CASTGTGYYGYTF.

This clone was seen a few times. DNA of the CDR3: TGTGCCAGCAGCTTAGGGGGGAGGACCCACGAGCAGTACTTC. Residues: CASSLGGRTHEQYF. The chain joins TRBV7-9 to TRBJ2-7; D possibly corresponds to TRBD2 (6 bases). The germline V and J ends were trimmed by 1 base and 5 bases, with 12 bases remaining between them. The CDR3 consists of 14 residues. CDR1 is SEHNR, CDR2 FQNEAQ, per germline (reference sequence).

The chain carries TRBV28 and TRBJ2-5; a weak D match, TRBD2 (6 bases). This CDR3 is 15 amino acids long. Deletions cut 5 bases from V and 7 bases from J, with 20 bases between. CDR1 is MDHEN and CDR2 is SYDVKM in the germline V gene. DNA for the CDR3: TGTGCCAGCAGTAAGGGGTTAGCGCGACTAGGGACCCAGTACTTC. It codes for CASSKGLARLGTQYF. The full variable domain, its missing parts supplied by reference TRBV28 and TRBJ2-5, is DVKVTQSSRYLVKRTGEKVFLECVQDMDHENMFWYRQDPGLGLRLIYFSYDVKMKEKGDIPEGYSVSREKKERFSLILESASTNQTSMYLCASSKGLARLGTQYFGPGTRLLVL.

This clone was found once. CDR3 residues: CASGPPGEKLFF. The CDR3 nucleotides are TGTGCCAGCGGTCCACCGGGTGAAAAACTGTTTTTT. The chain recombines TRBV14 with TRBJ1-4; D is unclear. V was trimmed by 8 bases and J by 7 bases, leaving 11 bases between them. This CDR3 region has 12 residues. Germline V gene sequence: CDR1 SGHDN, CDR2 FVKESK.

The gene calls are TRBV7-2 and TRBJ2-1; 8 bases map to TRBD2. V trimming: 5 bases; J trimming: 8 bases; junction bases outside the gene matches: 8. Germline CDR1 reads SGHTA; CDR2 reads FQGNSA. The CDR3 is made up of 14 amino acids. The CDR3 sequence is CASSVGTRGDEQFF. CDR3 nucleotide sequence: TGTGCCAGCAGCGTCGGGACTAGGGGGGATGAGCAGTTCTTC. The full variable domain, completed using reference TRBV7-2 and TRBJ2-1, is GAGVSQSPSNKVTEKGKDVELRCDPISGHTALYWYRQSLGQGLEFLIYFQGNSAPDKSGLPSDRFSAERTGGSVSTLTIQRTQQEDSAVYLCASSVGTRGDEQFFGPGTRLTVL.

V and J are TRBV25-1 and TRBJ1-2; possible D gene TRBD1, 6 bases. The V gene lost 5 bases and the J gene lost 1 base, with 8 bases spanning the gap. Germline CDR1 reads MGHDK; CDR2 reads SYGVNS. This CDR3 is 13 amino acids long. In DNA form, the CDR3 reads TGTGCCAGCAGTTCACAGGGTAACTATGGCTACACCTTC. This encodes CASSSQGNYGYTF.

The chain carries TRBV27 and TRBJ2-7; TRBD2 aligns across 7 bases. With 2 bases clipped from V and 2 bases from J, the junction kept 6 bases outside the gene matches. CDR1 MNHEY and CDR2 SMNVEV come from the germline V gene (reference sequence). This CDR3 comprises 15 residues. The CDR3 loop reads CASSLSPGGPYEQYF. The DNA for the CDR3 is TGTGCCAGCAGTTTAAGTCCGGGAGGCCCCTACGAGCAGTACTTC.

The genes are TRBV30 and TRBJ1-1, with D perhaps TRBD1 (6 bases). In germline, CDR1 is GTSNPN, CDR2 SVGIG (reference sequence). The CDR3 loop spans 10 amino acids. Trimming took 8 bases from V and 11 from J, leaving 15 bases between them. CDR3 amino acids: CATTLRGAFF. The CDR3 nucleotides read TGTGCCACCACACTCAGGGGCGCTTTCTTT.

The chain couples TRBV28 to TRBJ2-7; 7 nucleotides agree with TRBD1. CDR1 and CDR2 from the germline V gene are MDHEN and SYDVKM. The CDR3 sequence is 14 residues long. V lost 5 bases and J lost 2; bases outside the gene matches: 6. The CDR3 DNA is TGTGCCAGCAGTCAACAGGGGACAGCCTACGAGCAGTACTTC. Amino acids: CASSQQGTAYEQYF.

This sequence joins TRBV7-9 and TRBJ2-5; D possibly corresponds to TRBD2 (5 bases). Trimming pared 4 bases from V and 1 base from J, leaving 13 bases between. CDR1 SEHNR and CDR2 FQNEAQ come from the germline V gene (reference sequence). The CDR3 extends over 15 amino acids. The CDR3 nucleotides read TGTGCCAGCAGCTCTCACCGACTACGCCAAGAGACCCAGTACTTC. It yields the protein CASSSHRLRQETQYF. The full variable domain, its missing parts supplied by reference TRBV7-9 and TRBJ2-5, is DTGVSQNPRHKITKRGQNVTFRCDPISEHNRLYWYRQTLGQGPEFLTYFQNEAQLEKSRLLSDRFSAERPKGSFSTLEIQRTEQGDSAMYLCASSSHRLRQETQYFGPGTRLLVL.

The CDR3 spells CASSLEGTRPNYGYTF. The CDR3 coding sequence is TGTGCCAGCAGCTTAGAGGGGACAAGACCTAACTATGGCTACACCTTC. The V gene is TRBV7-2, the J gene TRBJ1-2; D perhaps matches TRBD1 (6 bases). CDR3 length equals 16 residues. From germline, CDR1 is SGHTA and CDR2 FQGNSA. V was trimmed by 1 base and J by 0 bases, leaving 12 bases between them.

A single count supports this clone. The CDR3 DNA is TGTGCCAGTAGTATGGGCGGGACAGATAATGAAAAACTGTTTTTT. Its translation: CASSMGGTDNEKLFF. The chain carries TRBV19 and TRBJ1-4; 7 bases agree with TRBD1. Germline V gene data show CDR1 as LNHDA and CDR2 as SQIVND (reference sequence). V lost 3 bases to trimming and J lost 4 bases; unmatched junction nucleotides: 5. The CDR3 sequence is 15 residues long.

This rearrangement joins TRBV6-1 to TRBJ2-1, with 7 bases aligning to TRBD2. V shed 1 base, J shed 7 bases, and the junction held 7 bases outside the gene matches. CDR3 length equals 15 residues. Germline assignment: CDR1 MNHNS and CDR2 SASEGT. CDR3 in DNA: TGTGCCAGCAGTGAAGAAATAGCGGGTCAGAATGAGCAGTTCTTC. This encodes CASSEEIAGQNEQFF.

In DNA, the CDR3 is TGTGCCAGTAAACGACAGGGATCTACCACTGAAGCTTTCTTT. It codes for CASKRQGSTTEAFF. This chain links TRBV19 with TRBJ1-1, with 7 positions matching TRBD1. Unmatched junction bases numbered 9, after V lost 7 bases and J lost 4 bases. The CDR3 spans 14 residues. Per germline, CDR1 LNHDA and CDR2 SQIVND (reference sequence).

The rearrangement uses TRBV4-2 and TRBJ2-1, with TRBD1 matching 7 bases. Trimming at V came to 4 bases and at J to 2 bases, leaving 17 bases not matched to a gene. Germline CDR1 and CDR2: LGHNA and YNFKEQ. CDR3 size: 19 residues. CDR3 nucleotides: TGTGCCAGCAGCCCTGAATCTGGGACAGAAAGGGGGACCTACAATGAGCAGTTCTTC. It translates to CASSPESGTERGTYNEQFF.

The chain employs TRBV5-1 and TRBJ1-1; D uncertain. This CDR3 comprises 15 residues. Trimming cost V 0 bases and J 1 base, with 10 bases left between them. The germline CDR1 and CDR2 sequences are SGHRS and YFSETQ. CDR3 protein: CASSLDPSSNTEAFF. DNA of the CDR3: TGCGCCAGCAGCTTGGATCCCAGTTCGAACACTGAAGCTTTCTTT.